This T cell receptor beta chain comes out of a study of cytomegalovirus exposure and HLA in healthy donors. Notes on the study in general: In a later analysis, TCR beta V- and J-gene trimming was associated with a missense DCLRE1C variant. Previously analyzed data showed that most TCR beta V segments were productive at a frequency of about 87% or about 30%. Usually a TCR sequence was rare, but some public TCRs were found in many donors.

The CDR3 is 13 residues long. Deletions cut 7 bases from V and 7 bases from J, with 19 bases between. Germline loops: CDR1 SQVTM, CDR2 ANQGSEA. Concerning this clone itself: As yet, its antigen is unknown.

The PCR made use of 60 Vbeta and 13 Jbeta primers. The table came from immunoSEQ multiplex PCR; TCRdb's copy has only in-frame clones and leaves some out. This table holds more than 100,000 clones, roughly 79% found once. This chain uses TRBV29-1 with TRBJ1-2; D is uncertain. Specimen: PBMCs. The TCR sequence derives from a woman aged 40 to 50 in good health and CMV-seronegative. In DNA form, the CDR3 reads TGCAGCGCCAAACCCTGGAGAGGTGGTGGCTACACCTTC. Amino acids: CSAKPWRGGGYTF. The full variable domain, its missing parts supplied by reference TRBV29-1 and TRBJ1-2, is SAVISQKPSRDICQRGTSLTIQCQVDSQVTMMFWYRQQPGQSLTLIATANQGSEATYESGFVIDKFPISRPNLTFSTLTVSNMSPEDSSIYLCSAKPWRGGGYTFGSGTRLTVV.